Listed below are T cell receptor beta chains from one sample, sequenced in a study of T cells in Graves' hyperthyroidism and ophthalmopathy. TCRdb independently ran MiXCR on the multiplex PCR reads; one entry per CDR3 protein. The sample shows some 510,000 distinct CDR3 sequences, less than 25% of them seen only once. Sequenced material: blood. Every receptor here comes from a man between 18 and 29 years old with Graves' hyperthyroidism. CDR3s include the opening cysteine and the closing phenylalanine or tryptophan. The D gene is left open where the match is weak. Some rows have no size entry. The others give once, few or many, or a class for an expanded clone.

>NA|TRBV19|many|TRBJ1-2
CAGRNRESPYGYTF
TGTGCCGGACGAAACAGGGAATCCCCCTATGGCTACACCTTC
>NA|TRBV20-1|many|TRBJ1-2
CSARDDSSNYGYTF
TGCAGTGCTAGAGATGACAGCAGTAACTATGGCTACACCTTC
>TRBD2|TRBV6-5|few|TRBJ2-5
CASSYSGGLQETQYF
TGTGCCAGCAGTTACTCGGGGGGGTTACAAGAGACCCAGTACTTC
>TRBD1|TRBV7-8|many|TRBJ2-7
CASSLAGQGAYEQYF
TGTGCCAGCAGCTTAGCGGGACAGGGGGCTTACGAGCAGTACTTC
>TRBD1|TRBV12-3/TRBV12-4|NA|TRBJ2-6
CASSHRTGSFSGANVLTF
TGTGCCAGCAGTCATAGGACAGGGAGTTTCTCTGGGGCCAACGTCCTGACTTTC
>NA|TRBV29-1|many|TRBJ1-1
CSVDPTAAFF
TGCAGCGTTGACCCCACCGCAGCTTTCTTT
>NA|TRBV6-5|many|TRBJ2-4
CASTLRQGAKNIQYF
TGTGCCAGCACTTTACGGCAGGGAGCCAAAAACATTCAGTACTTC
>NA|TRBV10-3|many|TRBJ1-3
CAVARGGGNTIYF
TGTGCCGTCGCGAGGGGAGGTGGAAACACCATATATTTT
>NA|TRBV12-3/TRBV12-4|many|TRBJ1-1
CASSPDPLEAFF
TGTGCCAGCAGTCCCGACCCATTAGAAGCTTTCTTT
>NA|TRBV12-3/TRBV12-4|many|TRBJ2-7
CASSSGFEQYF
TGTGCCAGCAGTTCCGGGTTCGAGCAGTACTTC
>TRBD1|TRBV11-1|many|TRBJ1-1
CASSRIPDRLKPTEAFF
TGTGCCAGCAGTCGGATACCGGACAGGCTAAAGCCCACTGAAGCTTTCTTT
>NA|TRBV12-3/TRBV12-4|NA|TRBJ2-7
CASSHLLSGEQYF
TGTGCCAGCAGCCATCTACTATCGGGAGAGCAGTACTTC
>TRBD2|TRBV9|NA|TRBJ2-5
CASRGTSGVQETKYF
TGTGCCAGCAGGGGGACTAGCGGGGTCCAAGAGACCAAGTACTTC
>NA|TRBV28|many|TRBJ1-5
CASSSTLQGQPQHF
TGTGCCAGCAGTTCTACCTTACAGGGACAGCCCCAGCATTTT
>NA|TRBV28|few|TRBJ2-7
CASSPSTEAVDEQYF
TGTGCCAGCAGTCCCTCGACAGAGGCCGTAGATGAGCAGTACTTC